A selection of T cell receptor beta chains follows, all from one sample in a study of T-cell reconstitution after alpha-beta-depleted transplantation in children. Each CDR3 protein is one row after TCRdb ran MiXCR on the PCR reads. The sample comprises roughly 490,000 distinct CDR3 sequences, approximately 10% of which are singletons, and less than 15% rests with the top ten. Sequencing used PBMCs, mostly from graft donor cells, obtained 180 days after TCRalphabeta/CD19-depleted stem cell transplant. The receptors here all came from a female patient between 2 and 15 years old who had a stem cell transplant for aplastic anemia, so the T cells may come from the graft donor. Each CDR3 is given with its conserved first and last residue. D genes are given only for firm matches. Rows may omit the clone size; those that give it use once, few, many or a size class.

d_call: TRBD1; clone_size: .; v_call: TRBV12-3/TRBV12-4; j_call: TRBJ2-3; cdr3_aa: CASSPVTGGTDTQYF; cdr3_nt: TGTGCCAGCAGTCCTGTGACAGGGGGCACAGATACGCAGTATTTT
d_call: .; clone_size: .; v_call: TRBV5-1; j_call: TRBJ2-2; cdr3_aa: CASSFSPIEQLFF; cdr3_nt: TGCGCCAGCAGCTTCTCACCGATTGAACAGCTGTTTTTT
d_call: TRBD1; clone_size: .; v_call: TRBV4-1; j_call: TRBJ1-5; cdr3_aa: CASSQGGWGQLLNQPQHF; cdr3_nt: TGCGCCAGCAGCCAGGGAGGGTGGGGACAGCTTTTAAATCAGCCCCAGCATTTT
d_call: .; clone_size: few; v_call: TRBV5-5; j_call: TRBJ1-1; cdr3_aa: CASSLTGTNTEAFF; cdr3_nt: TGTGCCAGCAGCCTGACAGGAACGAACACTGAAGCTTTCTTT
d_call: .; clone_size: .; v_call: TRBV7-9; j_call: TRBJ2-6; cdr3_aa: CASSSLGRSGANVLTF; cdr3_nt: TGTGCCAGCAGCTCCCTAGGGCGATCTGGGGCCAACGTCCTGACTTTC
d_call: .; clone_size: .; v_call: TRBV5-1; j_call: TRBJ2-1; cdr3_aa: CASNLGPSSYNEQFF; cdr3_nt: TGCGCCAGCAACCTAGGGCCCAGCTCCTACAATGAGCAGTTCTTC
d_call: TRBD1; clone_size: many; v_call: TRBV19; j_call: TRBJ1-5; cdr3_aa: CASSPDRGNQPQHF; cdr3_nt: TGTGCCAGTAGTCCTGACAGGGGCAATCAGCCCCAGCATTTT
d_call: .; clone_size: .; v_call: TRBV12-3/TRBV12-4; j_call: TRBJ2-1; cdr3_aa: CASSSDEGGFNEQFF; cdr3_nt: TGTGCCAGCAGTTCGGACGAAGGGGGTTTCAATGAGCAGTTCTTC
d_call: TRBD2; clone_size: few; v_call: TRBV7-9; j_call: TRBJ2-3; cdr3_aa: CASSSITSGSDTQYF; cdr3_nt: TGTGCCAGCAGCTCCATTACTAGCGGGAGTGATACGCAGTATTTT
d_call: TRBD1; clone_size: .; v_call: TRBV11-2; j_call: TRBJ1-1; cdr3_aa: CASSLERGATGQFFEAFF; cdr3_nt: TGTGCCAGCAGCTTAGAAAGAGGGGCAACGGGACAGTTCTTTGAAGCTTTCTTT
d_call: .; clone_size: few; v_call: TRBV15; j_call: TRBJ2-7; cdr3_aa: CATSRVPGAYEQYF; cdr3_nt: TGTGCCACCAGCAGAGTACCAGGCGCCTACGAGCAGTACTTC
d_call: .; clone_size: few; v_call: TRBV5-1; j_call: TRBJ1-1; cdr3_aa: CASSLDRELNTEAFF; cdr3_nt: TGCGCCAGCAGCTTGGACAGGGAACTGAACACTGAAGCTTTCTTT
d_call: TRBD2; clone_size: few; v_call: TRBV5-1; j_call: TRBJ2-5; cdr3_aa: CASSFRLAGIQETQYF; cdr3_nt: TGCGCCAGCAGCTTTCGGCTAGCGGGAATCCAAGAGACCCAGTACTTC
d_call: .; clone_size: .; v_call: TRBV28; j_call: TRBJ2-1; cdr3_aa: CASSFRGAGEQFF; cdr3_nt: TGTGCCAGCAGTTTTCGGGGGGCGGGTGAGCAGTTCTTC
d_call: TRBD1; clone_size: many; v_call: TRBV6-5; j_call: TRBJ1-6; cdr3_aa: CASSYGTGGLHF; cdr3_nt: TGTGCCAGCAGTTACGGGACAGGGGGCCTCCACTTT
d_call: .; clone_size: .; v_call: TRBV11-1; j_call: TRBJ2-6; cdr3_aa: CASSSPRGNKSGANGLTF; cdr3_nt: TGTGCCAGCAGCTCTCCCAGGGGAAATAAGTCTGGGGCCAACGGCCTGACTTTC
d_call: .; clone_size: many; v_call: TRBV20-1; j_call: TRBJ1-5; cdr3_aa: CSARERNQPQHF; cdr3_nt: TGCAGTGCTAGAGAGCGCAATCAGCCCCAGCATTTT
d_call: TRBD2; clone_size: few; v_call: TRBV5-1; j_call: TRBJ2-3; cdr3_aa: CASSPDGTSVWDTQYF; cdr3_nt: TGCGCCAGCAGCCCTGACGGGACTAGCGTCTGGGATACGCAGTATTTT
d_call: TRBD2; clone_size: few; v_call: TRBV28; j_call: TRBJ2-1; cdr3_aa: CASSPREGHNEQFF; cdr3_nt: TGTGCCAGCAGCCCACGGGAGGGTCACAATGAGCAGTTCTTC
d_call: TRBD1; clone_size: many; v_call: TRBV20-1; j_call: TRBJ2-5; cdr3_aa: CSAPTGDQETQYF; cdr3_nt: TGCAGTGCACCCACAGGGGATCAAGAGACCCAGTACTTC
d_call: TRBD2; clone_size: .; v_call: TRBV4-3; j_call: TRBJ2-3; cdr3_aa: CASSQGGLDTDTQYF; cdr3_nt: TGCGCCAGCAGCCAAGGGGGACTAGACACAGATACGCAGTATTTT
d_call: TRBD1; clone_size: few; v_call: TRBV10-3; j_call: TRBJ1-5; cdr3_aa: CAIGGTGDNQPQHF; cdr3_nt: TGTGCCATCGGGGGGACAGGCGACAATCAGCCCCAGCATTTT